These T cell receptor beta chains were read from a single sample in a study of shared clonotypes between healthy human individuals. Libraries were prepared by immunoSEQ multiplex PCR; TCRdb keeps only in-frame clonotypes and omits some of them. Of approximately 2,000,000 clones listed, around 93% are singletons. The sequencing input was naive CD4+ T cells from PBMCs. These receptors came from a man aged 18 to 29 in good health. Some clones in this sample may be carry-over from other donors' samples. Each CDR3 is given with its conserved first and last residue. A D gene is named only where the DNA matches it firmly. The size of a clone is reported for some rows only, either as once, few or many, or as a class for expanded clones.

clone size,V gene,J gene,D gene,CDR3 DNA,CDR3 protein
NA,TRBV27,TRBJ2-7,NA,TGTGCCAGCGTCGGAAACTACGAGCAGTACTTC,CASVGNYEQYF
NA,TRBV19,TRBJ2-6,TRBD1,TGTGCCAGTACCGACAGGGGTGCTGGGGCCAACGTCCTGACTTTC,CASTDRGAGANVLTF
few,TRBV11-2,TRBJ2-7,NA,TGTGCCAGCAGCTTAGGCCCGGTCCCCTACGAGCAGTACTTC,CASSLGPVPYEQYF
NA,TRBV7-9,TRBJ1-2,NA,TGTGCCAGCAGCCCGCGGGACACCAGAGCTAACTATGGCTACACCTTC,CASSPRDTRANYGYTF
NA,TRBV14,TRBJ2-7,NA,TGTGCCAGCGCCAGGGGCCCTTACGAGCAGTACTTC,CASARGPYEQYF
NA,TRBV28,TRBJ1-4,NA,TGTGCCAGCAGTTCAGCTTATCGGGCTTGGGGTACTAATGAAAAACTGTTTTTT,CASSSAYRAWGTNEKLFF
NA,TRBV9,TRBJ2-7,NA,TGTGCCAGCAGCGTAGACCTCGGTTCGTACGAGCAGTACTTC,CASSVDLGSYEQYF
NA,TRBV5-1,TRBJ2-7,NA,TGCGCCAGCACCCGGAGGGAGGGGGCTTACGAGCAGTACTTC,CASTRREGAYEQYF
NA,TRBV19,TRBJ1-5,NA,TGTGCCAGTAGTATAGATGGGCCCAGCCAGCCCCAGCATTTT,CASSIDGPSQPQHF
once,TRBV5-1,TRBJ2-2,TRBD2,TGCGCCAGCAGCTCGAAATTTACTAGCGGGAGGGCAAACACCGGGGAGCTGTTTTTT,CASSSKFTSGRANTGELFF
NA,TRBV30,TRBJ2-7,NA,TGTGCCTGGAGTTTATCGGGAAACTACGAGCAGTACTTC,CAWSLSGNYEQYF
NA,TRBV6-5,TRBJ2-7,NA,TGTGCCAGCAGAGTTTCAGGAGGAGTATACGAGCAGTACTTC,CASRVSGGVYEQYF
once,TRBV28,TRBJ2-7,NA,TGTGCCAGCAGTTTAAGTCCAGGCTTGGGTGAGCAGTACTTC,CASSLSPGLGEQYF
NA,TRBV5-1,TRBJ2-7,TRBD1,TGCGCCAGCAGCGACTCAGGGGGATCCTACGAGCAGTACTTC,CASSDSGGSYEQYF
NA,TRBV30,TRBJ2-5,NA,TGTGCCTGGAGTGTACTTGAAGCGGTGCGAGAGACCCAGTACTTC,CAWSVLEAVRETQYF
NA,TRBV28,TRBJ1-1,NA,TGTGCCAGCAGTTTGGATGGGAACACTGAAGCTTTCTTT,CASSLDGNTEAFF
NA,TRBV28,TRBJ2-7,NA,TGTGCCAGCAGTTTATCCGGGACGGGTAGGGCCTACGAGCAGTACTTC,CASSLSGTGRAYEQYF
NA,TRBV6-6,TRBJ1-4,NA,TGTGCCAGCCAGAGACCTAATGAAAAACTGTTTTTT,CASQRPNEKLFF
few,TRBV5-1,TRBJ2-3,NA,TGCGCCAGCAGCTTACTGGACTACAAGGCGCAGTATTTT,CASSLLDYKAQYF
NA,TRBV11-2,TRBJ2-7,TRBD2,TGTGCCAGCAGCTTAGATCTAGCGGGGCTCTCCTACGAGCAGTACTTC,CASSLDLAGLSYEQYF
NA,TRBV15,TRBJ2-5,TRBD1,TGTGCCACCAGCAGGTCGGGCTCAGGGGGTGAGACCCAGTACTTC,CATSRSGSGGETQYF
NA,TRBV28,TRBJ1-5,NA,TGTGCCAGCAGTTTCGAGTCGGGGGCGGGATCCAATCAGCCCCAGCATTTT,CASSFESGAGSNQPQHF
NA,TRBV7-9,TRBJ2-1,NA,TGTGCCAGCAGCTTAGTAGCGGCGGCTTACAATGAGCAGTTCTTC,CASSLVAAAYNEQFF
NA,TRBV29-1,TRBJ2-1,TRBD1,TGCAGCGGTTCGATGGACAGGGGATACAATGAGCAGTTCTTC,CSGSMDRGYNEQFF
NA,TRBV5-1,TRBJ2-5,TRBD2,TGCGCCAGCAGCCTTCCCGGGGGGGGGAACCAAGAGACCCAGTACTTC,CASSLPGGGNQETQYF
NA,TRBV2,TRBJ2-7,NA,TGTGCCAGCATTAGCGACGGGGGATATGAGCAGTACTTC,CASISDGGYEQYF
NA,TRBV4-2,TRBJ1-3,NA,TGTGCCAGCAGCCCGAGAGAAACGGAGGGCGGAAACACCATATATTTT,CASSPRETEGGNTIYF
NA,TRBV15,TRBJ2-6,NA,TGTGCCACCAGCTTATCTGGGGCCAACGTCCTGACTTTC,CATSLSGANVLTF
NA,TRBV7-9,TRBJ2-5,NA,TGTGCCAGCAGCTTATCGCAGGGAGTGGAGACCCAGTACTTC,CASSLSQGVETQYF
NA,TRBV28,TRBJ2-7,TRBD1,TGTGCCAGCAGTTCCAAACCTTGGGGACAGAGGAGCTCCTACGAGCAGTACTTC,CASSSKPWGQRSSYEQYF
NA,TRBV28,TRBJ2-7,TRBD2,TGTGCCAGCAGTTTATGGGCTAGCGGGAGCTTCGAGCAGTACTTC,CASSLWASGSFEQYF
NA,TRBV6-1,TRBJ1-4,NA,TGTGCCAGCAGGGGGCAAAGCTCAACTAATGAAAAACTGTTTTTT,CASRGQSSTNEKLFF
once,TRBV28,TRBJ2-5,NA,TGTGCCAGCAGTTTCCTCCGGGAGACCCAGTACTTC,CASSFLRETQYF
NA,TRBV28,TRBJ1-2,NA,TGTGCCAGCAAACCCCCGGCGCCAGGAACTAACTATGGCTACACCTTC,CASKPPAPGTNYGYTF
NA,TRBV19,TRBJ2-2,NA,TGTGCCAGTAGTGGGGACGTTCGGTACACCGGGGAGCTGTTTTTT,CASSGDVRYTGELFF
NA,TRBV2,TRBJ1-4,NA,TGTGCCAGCAGCCGGGACGGCTATGAAAAACTGTTTTTT,CASSRDGYEKLFF
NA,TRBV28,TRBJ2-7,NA,TGTGCCAGCAGTCCCCTCCCATCCTACGAGCAGTACTTC,CASSPLPSYEQYF
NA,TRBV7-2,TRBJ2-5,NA,TGTGCCAGCAGCTTAGCGGGGGGAGAGACCCAGTACTTC,CASSLAGGETQYF
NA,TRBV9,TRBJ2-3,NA,TGTGCCAGCAGCGTAGGGCCTCCAAGGCCCCCAGATACGCAGTATTTT,CASSVGPPRPPDTQYF
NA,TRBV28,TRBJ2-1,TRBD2,TGTGCCAGCAGTTCCCGACTAGCGGACCACTACAATGAGCAGTTCTTC,CASSSRLADHYNEQFF